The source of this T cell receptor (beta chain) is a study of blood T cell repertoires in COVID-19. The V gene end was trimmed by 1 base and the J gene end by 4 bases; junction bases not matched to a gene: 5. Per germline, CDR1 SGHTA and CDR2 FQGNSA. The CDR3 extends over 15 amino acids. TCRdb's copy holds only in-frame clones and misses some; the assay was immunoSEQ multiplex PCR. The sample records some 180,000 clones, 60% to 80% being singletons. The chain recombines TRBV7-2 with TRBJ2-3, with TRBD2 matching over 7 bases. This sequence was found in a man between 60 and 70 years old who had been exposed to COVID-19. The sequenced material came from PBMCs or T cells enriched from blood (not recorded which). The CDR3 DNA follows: TGTGCCAGCAGCTTAGAGGGGAGGGCTGCAGATACGCAGTATTTT. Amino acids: CASSLEGRAADTQYF.